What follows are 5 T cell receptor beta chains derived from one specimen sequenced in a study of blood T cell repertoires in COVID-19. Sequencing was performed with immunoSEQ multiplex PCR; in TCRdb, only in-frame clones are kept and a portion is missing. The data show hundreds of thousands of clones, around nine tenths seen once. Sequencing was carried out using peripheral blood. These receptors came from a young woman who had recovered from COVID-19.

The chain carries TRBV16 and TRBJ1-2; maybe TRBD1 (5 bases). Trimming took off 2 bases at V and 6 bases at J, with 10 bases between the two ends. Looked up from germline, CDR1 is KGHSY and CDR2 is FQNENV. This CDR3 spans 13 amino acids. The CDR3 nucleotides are TGTGCCAGCAGCCAAAAGGGGAATGATGGCTACACCTTC. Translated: CASSQKGNDGYTF.

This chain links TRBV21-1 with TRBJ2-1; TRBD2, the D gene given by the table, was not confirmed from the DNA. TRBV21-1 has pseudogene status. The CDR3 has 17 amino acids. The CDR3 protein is CASSKAHWSNSYNEQFF. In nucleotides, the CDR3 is TGTGCCAGCAGCAAAGCTCACTGGTCGAACTCCTACAATGAGCAGTTCTTC.

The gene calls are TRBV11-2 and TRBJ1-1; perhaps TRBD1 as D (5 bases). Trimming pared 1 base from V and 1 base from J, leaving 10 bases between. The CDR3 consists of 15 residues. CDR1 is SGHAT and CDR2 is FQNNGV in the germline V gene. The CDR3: CASSLVRGPNTEAFF. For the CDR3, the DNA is TGTGCCAGCAGCTTAGTGCGGGGCCCGAACACTGAAGCTTTCTTT.

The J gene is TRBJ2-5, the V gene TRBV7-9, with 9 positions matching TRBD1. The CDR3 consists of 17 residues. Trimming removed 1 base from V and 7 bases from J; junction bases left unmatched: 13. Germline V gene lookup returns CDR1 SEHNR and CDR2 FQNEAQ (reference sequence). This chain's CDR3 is CASSLGRRTGASGTQYF. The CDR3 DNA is TGTGCCAGCAGCTTAGGTCGGCGGACAGGGGCCTCAGGGACCCAGTACTTC.

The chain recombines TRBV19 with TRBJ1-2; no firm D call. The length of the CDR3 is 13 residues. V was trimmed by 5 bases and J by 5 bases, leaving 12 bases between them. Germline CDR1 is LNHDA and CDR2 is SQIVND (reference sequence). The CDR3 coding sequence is TGTGCCAGTAGTCCAACCGATACATATGGCTACACCTTC. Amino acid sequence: CASSPTDTYGYTF.